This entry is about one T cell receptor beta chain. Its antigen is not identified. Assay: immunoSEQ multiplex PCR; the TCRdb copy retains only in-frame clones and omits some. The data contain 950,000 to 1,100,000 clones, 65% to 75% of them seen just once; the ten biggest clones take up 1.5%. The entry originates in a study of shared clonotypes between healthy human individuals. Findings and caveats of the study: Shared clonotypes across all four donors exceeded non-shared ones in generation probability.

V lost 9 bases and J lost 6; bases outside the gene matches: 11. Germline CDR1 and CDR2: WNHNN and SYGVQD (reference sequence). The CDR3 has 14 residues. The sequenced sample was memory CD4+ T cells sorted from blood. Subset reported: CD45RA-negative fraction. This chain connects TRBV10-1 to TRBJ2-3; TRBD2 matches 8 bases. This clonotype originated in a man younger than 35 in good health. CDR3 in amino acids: CASSGIGGRDTQYF. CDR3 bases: TGCGCCAGTAGCGGGATTGGGGGGCGCGATACGCAGTATTTT.